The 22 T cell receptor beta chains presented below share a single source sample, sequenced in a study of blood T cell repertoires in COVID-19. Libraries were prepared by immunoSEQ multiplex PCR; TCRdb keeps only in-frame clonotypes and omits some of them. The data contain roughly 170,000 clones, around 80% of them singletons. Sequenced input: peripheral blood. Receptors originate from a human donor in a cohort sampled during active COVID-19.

The CDR3 is CSASPGGGQPQHF. Written as DNA, the CDR3 is TGCAGTGCTAGTCCGGGAGGAGGTCAGCCCCAGCATTTT. The chain is built from TRBV20-1 and TRBJ1-5; D ambiguous. The CDR3 loop spans 13 amino acids. Per germline, CDR1 DFQATT and CDR2 SNEGSKA (reference sequence). V dropped 3 bases and J dropped 6 bases, with 12 bases sitting between them.

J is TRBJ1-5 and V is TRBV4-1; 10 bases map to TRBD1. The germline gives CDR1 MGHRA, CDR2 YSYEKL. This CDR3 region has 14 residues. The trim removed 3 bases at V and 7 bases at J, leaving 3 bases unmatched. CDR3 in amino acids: CASSHGQGEQPQHF. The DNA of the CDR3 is TGCGCCAGCAGCCATGGACAGGGGGAACAGCCCCAGCATTTT.

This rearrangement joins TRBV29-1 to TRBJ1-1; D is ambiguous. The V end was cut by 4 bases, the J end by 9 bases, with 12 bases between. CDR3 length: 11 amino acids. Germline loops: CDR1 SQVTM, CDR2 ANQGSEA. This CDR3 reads CSVGLSGKAFF. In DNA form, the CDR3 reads TGCAGCGTTGGCTTATCGGGGAAAGCTTTCTTT.

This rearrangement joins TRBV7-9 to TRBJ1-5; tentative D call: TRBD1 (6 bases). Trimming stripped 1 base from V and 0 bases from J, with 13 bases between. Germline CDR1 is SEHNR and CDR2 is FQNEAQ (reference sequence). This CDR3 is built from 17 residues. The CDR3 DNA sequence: TGTGCCAGCAGCTTAGTCAGAGGGGGTCTTAGCAATCAGCCCCAGCATTTT. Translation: CASSLVRGGLSNQPQHF.

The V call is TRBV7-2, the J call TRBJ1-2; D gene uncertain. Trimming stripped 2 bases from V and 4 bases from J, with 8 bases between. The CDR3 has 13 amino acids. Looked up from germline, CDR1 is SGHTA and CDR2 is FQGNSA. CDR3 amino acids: CASSLRGSYGYTF. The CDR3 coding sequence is TGTGCCAGCAGCTTACGTGGGAGCTATGGCTACACCTTC.

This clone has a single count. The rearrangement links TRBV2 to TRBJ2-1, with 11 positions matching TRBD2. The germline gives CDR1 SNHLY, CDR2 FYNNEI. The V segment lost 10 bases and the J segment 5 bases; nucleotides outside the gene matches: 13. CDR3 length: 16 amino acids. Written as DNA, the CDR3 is TGTGCCATCCTGGTTAGCGGGGGGGCCACAGACAATGAGCAGTTCTTC. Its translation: CAILVSGGATDNEQFF.

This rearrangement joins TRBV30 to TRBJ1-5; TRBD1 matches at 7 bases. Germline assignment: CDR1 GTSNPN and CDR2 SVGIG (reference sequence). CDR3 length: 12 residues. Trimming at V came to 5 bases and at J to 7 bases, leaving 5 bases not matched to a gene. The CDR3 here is CAWGQDWQPQHF. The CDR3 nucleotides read TGTGCCTGGGGACAGGATTGGCAGCCCCAGCATTTT.

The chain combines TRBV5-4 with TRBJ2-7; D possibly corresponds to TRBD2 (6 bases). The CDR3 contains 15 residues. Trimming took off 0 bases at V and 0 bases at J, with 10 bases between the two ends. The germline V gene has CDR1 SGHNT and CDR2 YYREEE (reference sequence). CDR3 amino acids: CASSLVEGGSYEQYF. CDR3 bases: TGTGCCAGCAGCTTGGTTGAGGGAGGCTCCTACGAGCAGTACTTC.

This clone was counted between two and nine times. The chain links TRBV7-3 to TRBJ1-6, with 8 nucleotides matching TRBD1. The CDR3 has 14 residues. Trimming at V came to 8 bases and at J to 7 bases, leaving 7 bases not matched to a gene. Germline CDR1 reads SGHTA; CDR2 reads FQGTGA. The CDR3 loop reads CASARTGRNSPLHF. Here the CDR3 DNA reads TGTGCCAGCGCAAGGACAGGGCGAAATTCACCCCTCCACTTT. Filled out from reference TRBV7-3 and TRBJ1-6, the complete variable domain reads GAGVSQTPSNKVTEKGKYVELRCDPISGHTALYWYRQSLGQGPEFLIYFQGTGAADDSGLPNDRFFAVRPEGSVSTLKIQRTERGDSAVYLCASARTGRNSPLHFGNGTRLTVT.

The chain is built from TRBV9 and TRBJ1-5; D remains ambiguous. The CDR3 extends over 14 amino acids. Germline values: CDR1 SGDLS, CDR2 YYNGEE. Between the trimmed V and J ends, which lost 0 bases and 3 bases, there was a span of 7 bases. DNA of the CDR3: TGTGCCAGCAGCGTAGATGGCTCCAATCAGCCCCAGCATTTT. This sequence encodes CASSVDGSNQPQHF.

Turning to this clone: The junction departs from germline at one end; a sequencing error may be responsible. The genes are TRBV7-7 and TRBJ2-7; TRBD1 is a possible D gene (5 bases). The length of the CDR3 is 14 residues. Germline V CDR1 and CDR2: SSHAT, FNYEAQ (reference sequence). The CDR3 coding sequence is TGTGCTAGCAGCTTTCAGGGAAGCTCCTACGAGCAGTACTTC. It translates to CASSFQGSSYEQYF.

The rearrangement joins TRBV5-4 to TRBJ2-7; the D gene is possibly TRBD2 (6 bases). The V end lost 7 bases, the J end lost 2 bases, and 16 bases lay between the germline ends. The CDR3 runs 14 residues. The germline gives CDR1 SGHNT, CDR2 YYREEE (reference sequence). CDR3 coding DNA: TGTGCCAGCGCCCCTATAGGGAGGCCCTACGAGCAGTACTTC. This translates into CASAPIGRPYEQYF.

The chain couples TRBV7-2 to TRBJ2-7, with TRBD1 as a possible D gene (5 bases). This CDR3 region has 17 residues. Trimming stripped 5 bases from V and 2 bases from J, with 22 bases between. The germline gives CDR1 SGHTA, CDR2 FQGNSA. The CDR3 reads CASSPFLDRRRTYEQYF. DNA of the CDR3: TGTGCCAGCAGCCCCTTCTTAGACAGACGGCGAACCTACGAGCAGTACTTC.

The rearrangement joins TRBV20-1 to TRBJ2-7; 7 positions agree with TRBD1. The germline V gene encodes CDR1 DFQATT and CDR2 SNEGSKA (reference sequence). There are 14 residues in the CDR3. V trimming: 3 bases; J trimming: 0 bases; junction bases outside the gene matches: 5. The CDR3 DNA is TGCAGTGCTAGTTCTGGACAGGCCTCCTACGAGCAGTACTTC. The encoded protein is CSASSGQASYEQYF.

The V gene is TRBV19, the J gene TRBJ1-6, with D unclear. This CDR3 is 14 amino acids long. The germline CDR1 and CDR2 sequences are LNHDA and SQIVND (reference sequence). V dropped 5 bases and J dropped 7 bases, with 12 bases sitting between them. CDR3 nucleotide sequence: TGTGCCAGTAGTTCCCGGGATCAAAATTCACCCCTCCACTTT. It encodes CASSSRDQNSPLHF.

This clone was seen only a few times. The CDR3 DNA is TGTGCCAGCAGCTTTAGCGGCTCCCGGCTGAATGAGCAGTTCTTC. Residues: CASSFSGSRLNEQFF. The chain recombines TRBV7-9 with TRBJ2-1, with a weak D call TRBD2 (6 bases). The CDR3 is 15 amino acids. Germline CDR1 and CDR2: SEHNR and FQNEAQ (reference sequence). V gave up 3 bases and J gave up 7 bases, with 16 bases separating them.

The CDR3 DNA sequence: TGCGCCAGCAGCCCGACAGGGCTTTCTGGAAACACCATATATTTT. It is translated as CASSPTGLSGNTIYF. V and J are TRBV10-2 and TRBJ1-3; 7 positions agree with TRBD1. The CDR3 length is 15 residues. Losses at the gene ends were 6 bases for V and 1 base for J; bases not matched to a gene: 6. Germline loops: CDR1 WSHSY, CDR2 SAAADI.

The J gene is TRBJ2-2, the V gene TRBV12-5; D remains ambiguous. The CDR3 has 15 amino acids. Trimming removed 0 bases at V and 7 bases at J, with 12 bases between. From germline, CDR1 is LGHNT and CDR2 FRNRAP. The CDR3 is CASGLVVSLRGELFF. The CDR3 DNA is TGTGCTAGTGGTTTGGTAGTTTCCCTACGCGGGGAGCTGTTTTTT.

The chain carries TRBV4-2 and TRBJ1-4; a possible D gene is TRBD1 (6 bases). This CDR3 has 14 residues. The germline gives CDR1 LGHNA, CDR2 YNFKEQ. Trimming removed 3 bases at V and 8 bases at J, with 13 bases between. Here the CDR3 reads CASSQATGLEKLFF. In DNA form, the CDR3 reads TGTGCCAGCAGCCAGGCGACAGGTTTGGAAAAACTGTTTTTT.

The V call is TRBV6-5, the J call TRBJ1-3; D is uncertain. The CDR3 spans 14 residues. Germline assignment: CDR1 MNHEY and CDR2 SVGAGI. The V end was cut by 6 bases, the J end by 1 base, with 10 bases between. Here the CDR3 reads CASSGVGSGNTIYF. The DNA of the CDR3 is TGTGCCAGCAGCGGGGTGGGGTCTGGAAACACCATATATTTT.

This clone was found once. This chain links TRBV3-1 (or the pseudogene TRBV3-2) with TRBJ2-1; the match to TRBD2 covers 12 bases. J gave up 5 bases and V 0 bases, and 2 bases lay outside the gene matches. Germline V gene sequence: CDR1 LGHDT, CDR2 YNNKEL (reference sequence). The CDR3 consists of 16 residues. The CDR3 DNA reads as TGTGCCAGCAGCCAAGAAAGACTAGCGGGGGACAATGAGCAGTTCTTC. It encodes CASSQERLAGDNEQFF.

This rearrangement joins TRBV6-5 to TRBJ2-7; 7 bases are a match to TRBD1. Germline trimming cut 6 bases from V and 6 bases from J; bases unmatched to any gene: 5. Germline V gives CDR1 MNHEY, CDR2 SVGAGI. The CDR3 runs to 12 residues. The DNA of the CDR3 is TGTGCCAGCAGCCGTGGGACAGTCGAGCAGTACTTC. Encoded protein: CASSRGTVEQYF.